One and the same sample provided the 3 T cell receptor beta chains below, sequenced in a study of Graves' ophthalmopathy and Graves' hyperthyroidism. From RNA, the CDR3 regions of TCR beta chains were amplified and sequenced. In the first round, RT-PCR was carried out with HTBI primers, and a multiplex PCR formed the second round. TCRdb ran MiXCR on the multiplex PCR reads and lists one entry per CDR3 protein. Of 340,000 or so distinct CDR3 sequences listed, 17% are singletons. Material for sequencing was peripheral blood. These receptors were obtained from an adult man with Graves' ophthalmopathy.

Note on this clonotype: A much bigger clone sits one base away, suggesting this may be a read error. This chain uses TRBV29-1 with TRBJ2-7; TRBD2 matches 8 bases. Germline CDR1 reads SQVTM; CDR2 reads ANQGSEA. The junction had 14 bases not matched to a gene; V was cut back by 5 bases and J by 5 bases. The length of the CDR3 is 15 residues. The CDR3 nucleotides read TGCAGCGTTTTCATCCAGTTTAGCGGGACCGACGAGCAGTACTTC. Its translation: CSVFIQFSGTDEQYF.

This clonotype showed up many times. The CDR3 nucleotides are TGTGCCAGCATTCGGGCCAGAAACTCCTACGAGCAGTACTTC. It encodes CASIRARNSYEQYF. V is TRBV28 and J is TRBJ2-7; no definite D call. The ends were cut back, 7 bases at V and 0 bases at J, with 13 bases in the middle. This CDR3 comprises 14 residues. Germline values: CDR1 MDHEN, CDR2 SYDVKM.

This clonotype was seen many times. V usage is TRBV11-3 and J usage is TRBJ2-5; 9 bases map to TRBD2. The CDR3 consists of 17 residues. The germline CDR1 and CDR2 sequences are SGHNT and YENEEA. The V gene end was trimmed by 5 bases and the J gene end by 0 bases; junction bases not matched to a gene: 10. The CDR3 DNA reads as TGTGCCAGCAGCGTCGGAGGAGCGGGGGGATACCAAGAGACCCAGTACTTC. Translation: CASSVGGAGGYQETQYF.